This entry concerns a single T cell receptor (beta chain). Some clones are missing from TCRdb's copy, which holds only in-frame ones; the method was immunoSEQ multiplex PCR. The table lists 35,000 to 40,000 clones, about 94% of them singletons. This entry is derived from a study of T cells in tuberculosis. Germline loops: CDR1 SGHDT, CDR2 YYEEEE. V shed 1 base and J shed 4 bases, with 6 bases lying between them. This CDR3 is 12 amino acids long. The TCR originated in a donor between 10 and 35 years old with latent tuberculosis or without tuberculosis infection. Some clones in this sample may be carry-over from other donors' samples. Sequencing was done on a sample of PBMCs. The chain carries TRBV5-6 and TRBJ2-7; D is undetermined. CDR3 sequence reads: CASSLSGYEQYF. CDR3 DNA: TGTGCCAGCAGCTTGTCAGGTTACGAGCAGTACTTC.